This passage covers 32 T cell receptor beta chains from one sample sequenced in a study of blood T cell repertoires in COVID-19. Only in-frame clones appear in the TCRdb table, and some are missing; sequencing was by immunoSEQ multiplex PCR. In the table there are a few hundred thousand clones, around nine tenths of which are singletons. Source material: peripheral blood. The receptors were sampled from a man aged 40-49 years who had recovered from COVID-19.

The chain employs TRBV6-2 or TRBV6-3 and TRBJ1-6; D remains unclear. There are 12 residues in the CDR3. The V gene lost 2 bases and the J gene lost 10 bases, with 6 bases spanning the gap. The V gene's germline CDR1 is MNHEY and CDR2 SVGEGT. The CDR3: CASSYGGSPLHF. CDR3 DNA: TGTGCCAGCAGTTACGGTGGCTCACCCCTCCACTTT.

This clone was seen just once. The chain combines TRBV4-1 with TRBJ1-4, with 9 bases matching TRBD1. Germline CDR1 and CDR2: MGHRA and YSYEKL. The CDR3 has 15 residues. Unmatched junction bases numbered 2, after V lost 0 bases and J lost 6 bases. This CDR3 is CASSQDGTGHEKLFF. The CDR3 nucleotides are TGCGCCAGCAGCCAAGATGGGACAGGGCATGAAAAACTGTTTTTT.

This clone was detected only a few times. The chain uses TRBV19 and TRBJ2-1; possible D gene TRBD2, 7 bases. Germline V gives CDR1 LNHDA, CDR2 SQIVND (reference sequence). V was pared by 7 bases and J by 0 bases, with 16 bases between. CDR3 length: 16 amino acids. The CDR3 DNA follows: TGTGCCAGTACCCTGTGGGGGGGCTTCTCCTACAATGAGCAGTTCTTC. Translated: CASTLWGGFSYNEQFF. Combining the CDR3 with reference TRBV19 and TRBJ2-1 gives the whole variable domain DGGITQSPKYLFRKEGQNVTLSCEQNLNHDAMYWYRQDPGQGLRLIYYSQIVNDFQKGDIAEGYSVSREKKESFPLTVTSAQKNPTAFYLCASTLWGGFSYNEQFFGPGTRLTVL.

V and J are TRBV9 and TRBJ2-3; D may be TRBD2 (6 bases). Germline V gives CDR1 SGDLS, CDR2 YYNGEE. V lost 4 bases, J lost 5 bases, and 11 bases lay in between. The CDR3 is 13 residues long. The CDR3 sequence: CASSLRLVDTQYF. CDR3 DNA sequence: TGTGCCAGCAGCCTCAGACTAGTAGATACGCAGTATTTT.

This clone appeared a single time. This sequence joins TRBV19 and TRBJ2-7, with a weak D call TRBD2 (6 bases). The ends were cut back, 2 bases at V and 0 bases at J, with 8 bases in the middle. Germline V lookup: CDR1 LNHDA, CDR2 SQIVND (reference sequence). The CDR3 has 14 residues. The CDR3 coding sequence is TGTGCCAGTAGTATAAGCGGGCGCTCCTACGAGCAGTACTTC. This encodes CASSISGRSYEQYF. Together with reference TRBV19 and TRBJ2-7, the CDR3 gives the full variable domain: DGGITQSPKYLFRKEGQNVTLSCEQNLNHDAMYWYRQDPGQGLRLIYYSQIVNDFQKGDIAEGYSVSREKKESFPLTVTSAQKNPTAFYLCASSISGRSYEQYFGPGTRLTVT.

The gene calls are TRBV18 and TRBJ1-2; D is undetermined. Germline V gene sequence: CDR1 KGHSH, CDR2 LQKENI. The CDR3 sequence is 11 residues long. V was clipped by 6 bases and J by 7 bases, with 9 bases between them. The CDR3 nucleotides read TGTGCCAGCTCCAATGGGAGTGGCTACACCTTC. Its translation is CASSNGSGYTF.

The chain has TRBV23-1 and TRBJ1-2, with 10 bases that match TRBD1. TRBV23-1 is known as an ORF, though its function is uncertain. There are 19 residues in the CDR3. V gave up 2 bases and J gave up 6 bases; unmatched junction bases: 18. The CDR3: CASSQPPEGQGSSSNGYTF. The CDR3 region has the DNA TGCGCCAGCAGTCAACCCCCGGAGGGACAGGGGTCTTCGAGTAATGGCTACACCTTC.

The chain recombines TRBV14 with TRBJ2-3, with D possibly TRBD2 on 6 matching bases. V was pared by 5 bases and J by 0 bases, with 15 bases between. The CDR3 sequence is 16 residues long. Germline V lookup: CDR1 SGHDN, CDR2 FVKESK. The CDR3 sequence is CASSAWDSSSTDTQYF. DNA of the CDR3: TGTGCCAGCAGCGCTTGGGACTCCTCTAGCACAGATACGCAGTATTTT.

The chain carries TRBV7-9 and TRBJ2-1; 10 nucleotides align to TRBD1. J gave up 8 bases and V 4 bases, and 11 bases lay outside the gene matches. The germline CDR1 and CDR2 sequences are SEHNR and FQNEAQ (reference sequence). This CDR3 region has 16 residues. CDR3 sequence: CASSSPGQGMGDEQFF. CDR3 nucleotides: TGTGCCAGCAGCTCTCCGGGACAGGGGATGGGGGATGAGCAGTTCTTC.

The chain recombines TRBV27 with TRBJ1-5; unclear D gene. V dropped 7 bases and J dropped 4 bases, with 17 bases sitting between them. The CDR3 covers 15 residues. Germline values: CDR1 MNHEY, CDR2 SMNVEV (reference sequence). CDR3 sequence reads: CASKSSGIANQPQHF. Here the CDR3 DNA reads TGTGCCAGCAAATCGTCCGGAATAGCAAATCAGCCCCAGCATTTT.

CDR3 sequence reads: CASSDPGTGASAGELFF. In DNA form, the CDR3 reads TGTGCCAGCAGTGATCCCGGGACAGGGGCTTCAGCCGGGGAGCTGTTTTTT. The chain recombines TRBV25-1 with TRBJ2-2; 10 nucleotides agree with TRBD1. The V and J ends lost 3 bases and 6 bases, in that order; junction bases with no gene match: 10. Germline loops: CDR1 MGHDK, CDR2 SYGVNS. This CDR3 spans 17 amino acids.

The V and J genes are TRBV11-2 and TRBJ2-7; 7 nucleotides match TRBD1. This CDR3 region has 15 residues. The germline V gene encodes CDR1 SGHAT and CDR2 FQNNGV. J was trimmed by 0 bases and V by 7 bases; bases with no gene match: 9. CDR3 sequence: CASTSWTGLSYEQYF. The CDR3 DNA follows: TGTGCCAGCACTTCCTGGACAGGACTCTCCTACGAGCAGTACTTC. The variable domain in full, completed from reference TRBV11-2 and TRBJ2-7, reads EAGVAQSPRYKIIEKRQSVAFWCNPISGHATLYWYQQILGQGPKLLIQFQNNGVVDDSQLPKDRFSAERLKGVDSTLKIQPAKLEDSAVYLCASTSWTGLSYEQYFGPGTRLTVT.

The V call is TRBV5-4, the J call TRBJ2-3, with TRBD2 matching 7 bases. The V gene end was trimmed by 4 bases and the J gene end by 7 bases; junction bases not matched to a gene: 12. Germline CDR1 reads SGHNT; CDR2 reads YYREEE (reference sequence). The CDR3 spans 15 residues. The CDR3, as DNA: TGTGCCAGCAGCGCGGGGGTGACGGTCCCCAATACGCAGTATTTT. This codes for CASSAGVTVPNTQYF.

The chain links TRBV19 to TRBJ1-4; the D gene is possibly TRBD1 (6 bases). This CDR3 spans 15 amino acids. Germline CDR1 reads LNHDA; CDR2 reads SQIVND (reference sequence). V was clipped by 5 bases and J by 8 bases, with 18 bases between them. The CDR3 nucleotides read TGTGCCAGTAGTCCCCCGGCGGGGGCTGGAGAAAAACTGTTTTTT. Its translation: CASSPPAGAGEKLFF.

V usage is TRBV2 and J usage is TRBJ1-3; TRBD1 might be the D (6 bases). The germline CDR1 and CDR2 sequences are SNHLY and FYNNEI. The CDR3 has 16 residues. V lost 5 bases and J lost 4, with 18 bases in between. CDR3 loop: CASSIRTAQKGNTIYF. Here the CDR3 DNA reads TGTGCCAGCAGTATACGGACAGCCCAGAAAGGAAACACCATATATTTT.

The V call is TRBV6-6, the J call TRBJ2-7; 7 bases are a match to TRBD1. The CDR3 is 15 residues long. In germline, CDR1 is MNHNY, CDR2 SVGAGI (reference sequence). The V and J ends lost 7 bases and 2 bases, in that order; junction bases with no gene match: 11. The CDR3 DNA reads TGTGCCAGCAACCCCTCCAGGACAGGCCCCTACGAGCAGTACTTC. Translating it yields CASNPSRTGPYEQYF.

This clone was detected only once. This chain uses TRBV9 with TRBJ2-1; tentative D call: TRBD2 (6 bases). The CDR3 runs to 14 residues. The ends were cut back, 4 bases at V and 2 bases at J, with 10 bases in the middle. Germline V gene sequence: CDR1 SGDLS, CDR2 YYNGEE. The CDR3 region has the DNA TGTGCCAGCAGCTCCCCGGGGGCCTACAATGAGCAGTTCTTC. Its protein is CASSSPGAYNEQFF.

This chain joins TRBV5-1 and TRBJ2-3; 11 bases map to TRBD2. Per the germline V gene, CDR1 is SGHRS and CDR2 is YFSETQ. The CDR3 covers 16 residues. V lost 4 bases to trimming and J lost 5 bases; unmatched junction nucleotides: 9. CDR3 in amino acids: CASSKTSGASQDTQYF. The CDR3 bases are TGCGCCAGCAGCAAGACTAGCGGGGCTTCCCAAGATACGCAGTATTTT. Complete variable domain (other parts from reference TRBV5-1 and TRBJ2-3): KAGVTQTPRYLIKTRGQQVTLSCSPISGHRSVSWYQQTPGQGLQFLFEYFSETQRNKGNFPGRFSGRQFSNSRSEMNVSTLELGDSALYLCASSKTSGASQDTQYFGPGTRLTVL.

The gene calls are TRBV28 and TRBJ2-7; 7 nucleotides align to TRBD1. CDR1 and CDR2 from the germline V gene are MDHEN and SYDVKM. This CDR3 has 14 amino acids. Unmatched junction bases numbered 5, after V lost 0 bases and J lost 6 bases. The CDR3: CASSLWTTGFEQYF. The CDR3 bases are TGTGCCAGCAGTTTATGGACGACAGGGTTCGAGCAGTACTTC.

This clone has a single count. The rearrangement uses TRBV18 and TRBJ1-4; D unresolved. The CDR3 runs 14 residues. Trimming cost V 1 base and J 10 bases, with 13 bases left between them. Germline V gene lookup returns CDR1 KGHSH and CDR2 LQKENI. CDR3 bases: TGTGCCAGCTCACCACGGCCGGCAGGCTCAAAACTGTTTTTT. Its translation: CASSPRPAGSKLFF.

The chain has TRBV24-1 and TRBJ2-7; 12 bases are shared with TRBD2. V dropped 5 bases and J dropped 6; count of bases not matched to a gene: 1. The CDR3 extends over 13 amino acids. Germline V lookup: CDR1 KGHDR, CDR2 SFDVKD. The CDR3 spells CATSATSGSEQYF. CDR3 nucleotide sequence: TGTGCCACCAGTGCGACTAGCGGGAGCGAGCAGTACTTC.

The chain carries TRBV6-5 and TRBJ1-1; D is possibly TRBD1 (5 bases). This CDR3 is 11 amino acids long. Trimming left V 11 bases short and J 6 bases short, with 13 bases between. Germline V gene sequence: CDR1 MNHEY, CDR2 SVGAGI. CDR3 nucleotide sequence: TGTGCCTCCGCGGGGGGTCCTGAAGCTTTCTTT. Its translation: CASAGGPEAFF.

J is TRBJ2-4 and V is TRBV11-2, with D possibly being TRBD1 (6 bases). The CDR3 extends over 14 amino acids. The V gene lost 4 bases and the J gene lost 4 bases, with 11 bases spanning the gap. The germline CDR1 and CDR2 sequences are SGHAT and FQNNGV. CDR3 DNA: TGTGCCAGCAGCTCCGACAGGAGAAAAAACATTCAGTACTTC. Translation: CASSSDRRKNIQYF.

V and J are TRBV5-4 and TRBJ2-7; 14 bases are shared with TRBD2. Germline V gene data show CDR1 as SGHNT and CDR2 as YYREEE (reference sequence). CDR3 length: 17 amino acids. Losses at the gene ends were 4 bases for V and 3 bases for J; bases not matched to a gene: 9. CDR3 sequence (DNA): TGTGCCAGCAGCGCTGGGACTAGCGGGGGCCGCCTCTACGAGCAGTACTTC. Its protein is CASSAGTSGGRLYEQYF.

This chain links TRBV11-2 with TRBJ1-1; TRBD1 is a possible D gene (6 bases). The CDR3 loop spans 14 amino acids. CDR1 and CDR2 from the germline V gene are SGHAT and FQNNGV. V dropped 3 bases and J dropped 3 bases, with 11 bases sitting between them. CDR3: CASSLDSLDTEAFF. The CDR3 DNA sequence: TGTGCCAGCAGCTTGGACAGCCTTGACACTGAAGCTTTCTTT. Variable domain in full (rest from reference TRBV11-2 and TRBJ1-1): EAGVAQSPRYKIIEKRQSVAFWCNPISGHATLYWYQQILGQGPKLLIQFQNNGVVDDSQLPKDRFSAERLKGVDSTLKIQPAKLEDSAVYLCASSLDSLDTEAFFGQGTRLTVV.

The chain carries TRBV10-3 and TRBJ2-1; TRBD1 aligns across 7 bases. From germline, CDR1 is ENHRY and CDR2 SYGVKD. The CDR3 spans 14 residues. Losses at the gene ends were 10 bases for V and 10 bases for J; bases not matched to a gene: 16. The CDR3 DNA reads TGTGCCACCAGACAGGGAACCGAGAATAGGGAGCAGTTCTTC. Protein: CATRQGTENREQFF.

The rearrangement links TRBV13 to TRBJ2-7, with TRBD2 as a possible D gene (5 bases). The CDR3 runs 16 residues. Germline CDR1 PRHDT, CDR2 FYEKMQ (reference sequence). V shed 4 bases and J shed 3 bases, with 19 bases lying between them. In DNA, the CDR3 is TGTGCCAGCAGCTCCCACACCTCCACTAGTTTCTACGAGCAGTACTTC. Translated, it gives CASSSHTSTSFYEQYF.

V gene TRBV2 combines with J gene TRBJ1-2, with 8 positions matching TRBD1. Germline V gene sequence: CDR1 SNHLY, CDR2 FYNNEI. V trimming: 5 bases; J trimming: 4 bases; junction bases outside the gene matches: 3. The CDR3 totals 13 residues. The CDR3 loop is CASSRQGIYGYTF. In DNA, the CDR3 is TGTGCCAGCAGTCGACAGGGGATCTATGGCTACACCTTC.

This clone was observed once. The chain combines TRBV4-3 with TRBJ1-2; D is ambiguous. The CDR3 has 17 residues. V was clipped by 0 bases and J by 4 bases, with 18 bases between them. Germline V gene lookup returns CDR1 LGHNA and CDR2 YSLEER. The CDR3 reads CASSQDRGYGKVYGYTF. CDR3 nucleotides: TGCGCCAGCAGCCAAGATCGGGGATATGGAAAGGTCTATGGCTACACCTTC.

This clone was recorded a few times. This rearrangement joins TRBV6-6 to TRBJ1-5; D is undetermined. V was shortened by 2 bases and J by 3 bases, with 8 bases between the two germline ends. Germline CDR1 and CDR2: MNHNY and SVGAGI (reference sequence). The length of the CDR3 is 14 residues. In nucleotides, the CDR3 is TGTGCCAGCAGTTACGCCGGGATCAATCAGCCCCAGCATTTT. This sequence encodes CASSYAGINQPQHF.

This clone was seen a handful of times. The V call is TRBV6-5, the J call TRBJ2-3; weak D call: TRBD1 (5 bases). The CDR3 contains 11 residues. Germline V gene sequence: CDR1 MNHEY, CDR2 SVGAGI. CDR3 in amino acids: CVAQGLGTQYF. In nucleotides, the CDR3 is TGTGTCGCCCAGGGCTTGGGTACGCAGTATTTT.

J is TRBJ2-3 and V is TRBV7-3; 8 bases are shared with TRBD2. The germline gives CDR1 SGHTA, CDR2 FQGTGA. This CDR3 is 16 amino acids long. The J segment lost 2 bases and the V segment lost 2 bases, leaving 6 bases of the junction unmatched. The CDR3 spells CASSLRAGGVTDTQYF. CDR3 nucleotide sequence: TGTGCCAGCAGCTTACGGGCGGGAGGTGTCACAGATACGCAGTATTTT.